These 32 T cell receptor beta chains came from one sample sequenced in a study of tumor-infiltrating lymphocytes in oesophageal squamous cell carcinoma (dated by TCRdb to the mid-2010s). Library creation used PCR. The run used an Illumina HiSeq 2000. TCRdb reprocessed the public reads (quality trimming at Q25 with fastp, clone calling with MiXCR) and kept in-frame beta chains. A single entry per CDR3 protein holds the most common genes and DNA from its merged rows. The sample table holds over 11,000 distinct CDR3 sequences, of which 45% to 55% were seen once. The ten largest clones take up about 45% of the sample. The specimen was blood. The receptors here all came from a male donor with esophageal squamous cell carcinoma.

The chain employs TRBV4-2 and TRBJ2-1; TRBD2 agrees at 14 bases. The better agreement between TRBJ2-7 and the DNA end casts doubt on the J call. The CDR3 runs to 16 residues. Germline assignment: CDR1 LGHNA and CDR2 YNFKEQ. The CDR3 DNA is TGTGCCAGCAGCCAGGGACTAGCGGGAGCTCTTTACGAGCAGTACTTC. Protein: CASSQGLAGALYEQYF.

This clonotype was observed at least ten times. The chain links TRBV27 to TRBJ2-1, with D maybe TRBD1 (5 bases). Trimming pared 2 bases from V and 5 bases from J, leaving 10 bases between. The V gene's germline CDR1 is MNHEY and CDR2 SMNVEV (reference sequence). The CDR3 extends over 14 amino acids. The CDR3 DNA sequence: TGTGCCAGCAGTTTAAAGGGGCAGGACAATGAGCAGTTCTTC. Translating it yields CASSLKGQDNEQFF.

A single count supports this clonotype. The chain has TRBV5-4 and TRBJ2-6; 7 bases are shared with TRBD2. The J call may be in error: the DNA end matches TRBJ2-5 better. The CDR3 sequence is 13 residues long. Germline values: CDR1 SGHNT, CDR2 YYREEE (reference sequence). For the CDR3, the DNA is TGTGCCAGCAACCAACCCGGGGGGGAGACCCAGTACTTC. Its translation is CASNQPGGETQYF.

Relative to its sample, this clonotype is medium-sized. DNA for the CDR3: TGTGCCAGCAGTCGGACAAGCTCCTACAATGAGCAGTTCTTC. Amino acids: CASSRTSSYNEQFF. J is TRBJ2-1 and V is TRBV6-1, with D possibly TRBD1 on 5 matching bases. The length of the CDR3 is 14 residues. CDR1 is MNHNS and CDR2 is SASEGT in the germline V gene. Trimming removed 5 bases at V and 0 bases at J, with 8 bases between.

This clonotype was observed a few times. The J gene is TRBJ1-1, the V gene TRBV7-6, with 7 positions matching TRBD1. Gene TRBJ2-2 matches the end of the DNA better, so the J call may be wrong. The V gene's germline CDR1 is SGHVS and CDR2 FNYEAQ. The CDR3 has 18 residues. In DNA form, the CDR3 reads TGTGCCAGCAGCTTAATGCGCGGAGACAGGGCCCACACCGGGGAGCTGTTTTTT. It codes for CASSLMRGDRAHTGELFF.

The sample holds many counts of this clonotype. V usage is TRBV6-1 and J usage is TRBJ1-1, with D uncertain. Germline V gives CDR1 MNHNS, CDR2 SASEGT. The V end was cut by 4 bases, the J end by 1 base, with 10 bases between. The length of the CDR3 is 14 residues. This CDR3 is CASSAVGQNTEAFF. The CDR3 DNA reads as TGTGCCAGCAGTGCGGTCGGGCAGAACACTGAAGCTTTCTTT.

This clonotype has a single count. The chain employs TRBV19 and TRBJ1-5; no firm D call. The V end lost 1 base, the J end lost 3 bases, and 13 bases lay between the germline ends. Germline V gene sequence: CDR1 LNHDA, CDR2 SQIVND (reference sequence). The CDR3 extends over 16 amino acids. The CDR3 loop reads CASSIGHSTNNQPQHF. The CDR3 DNA reads TGTGCCAGTAGTATAGGGCACTCCACAAACAATCAGCCCCAGCATTTT.

This clonotype occurred a few times. The V call is TRBV7-3, the J call TRBJ2-6, with no clear D. Trimming pared 1 base from V and 0 bases from J, leaving 16 bases between. This CDR3 has 19 amino acids. Germline CDR1 SGHTA, CDR2 FQGTGA. CDR3 sequence: CASSLIPADPPSGANVLTF. The CDR3 nucleotides are TGTGCCAGCAGCTTAATTCCCGCGGATCCTCCCTCTGGGGCCAACGTCCTGACTTTC.

The V and J genes are TRBV12-3 or TRBV12-4 and TRBJ1-1; D gene uncertain. Deletions cut 6 bases from V and 0 bases from J, with 11 bases between. The length of the CDR3 is 14 residues. CDR3 sequence (DNA): TGTGCCAGCAGCTTCGGCAGGATGAACACTGAAGCTTTCTTT. This translates into CASSFGRMNTEAFF.

In its sample, this clonotype was seen many times. The chain couples TRBV6-1 to TRBJ1-3; D gene unclear. The CDR3 is 11 residues long. Between the trimmed V and J ends, which lost 8 bases and 0 bases, there was a span of 2 bases. CDR1 and CDR2 from the germline V gene are MNHNS and SASEGT. The CDR3 DNA reads as TGTGCCAGCCTCTCTGGAAACACCATATATTTT. The encoded protein is CASLSGNTIYF.

This clonotype has just a few counts. The V and J genes are TRBV11-2 and TRBJ2-1; TRBD1 might be the D (5 bases). The germline gives CDR1 SGHAT, CDR2 FQNNGV. The CDR3 extends over 14 amino acids. V was pared by 5 bases and J by 9 bases, with 17 bases between. CDR3 sequence: CASSPRRIDSEQFF. CDR3 sequence (DNA): TGTGCCAGCAGCCCCCGGCGCATTGACAGTGAGCAGTTCTTC.

This clonotype came up a few times. V is TRBV7-3 and J is TRBJ2-1; D might be TRBD2 (7 bases). Germline CDR1 reads SGHTA; CDR2 reads FQGTGA. Trimming removed 5 bases from V and 2 bases from J, with 16 bases in between. CDR3 length: 16 amino acids. The CDR3 DNA reads TGTGCCAGCAGCCCAATGGGAGGGGGTACCTACAATGAGCAGTTCTTC. Amino acid sequence: CASSPMGGGTYNEQFF.

In this sample, this clonotype turned up once. V and J are TRBV7-4 and TRBJ2-6, with 9 bases aligning to TRBD2. Looked up from germline, CDR1 is SGHVT and CDR2 is SQSDAQ. This CDR3 contains 18 residues. V shed 1 base, J shed 0 bases, and the junction held 4 bases outside the gene matches. CDR3 residues: CASSLGASGISGANVLTF. Written as DNA, the CDR3 is TGTGCCAGCAGCTTAGGGGCTAGCGGGATCTCTGGGGCCAACGTCCTGACTTTC.

This clonotype was detected only a few times. V usage is TRBV7-2 and J usage is TRBJ1-6, with D perhaps TRBD1 (6 bases). Trimming left V 4 bases short and J 4 bases short, with 8 bases between. The CDR3 covers 14 residues. Germline CDR1 reads SGHTA; CDR2 reads FQGNSA. This CDR3 reads CASSSDSYNSPLHF. As DNA, the CDR3 is TGTGCCAGCAGCTCGGACAGTTATAATTCACCCCTCCACTTT. Based on the CDR3 plus reference TRBV7-2 and TRBJ1-6, the full variable domain is GAGVSQSPSNKVTEKGKDVELRCDPISGHTALYWYRQSLGQGLEFLIYFQGNSAPDKSGLPSDRFSAERTGGSVSTLTIQRTQQEDSAVYLCASSSDSYNSPLHFGNGTRLTVT.

To note about this clonotype: Because the CDR3 is missing its conserved closing phenylalanine or tryptophan, this is likely a read error. Because the CDR3's place on the DNA is in doubt, the DNA is left out and the CDR3 is given as listed by TCRdb. The chain recombines TRBV7-4 with TRBJ2-1; TRBD1 was called by the table and not checked on the DNA. Germline V gene data show CDR1 as SGHVT and CDR2 as SQSDAQ. The CDR3 contains 14 residues when both ends are counted. CDR3 region: CASSLVGVEQYFGA.

This clonotype was seen ten or more times. This chain links TRBV6-6 with TRBJ2-5; the match to TRBD1 covers 8 bases. The CDR3 runs 11 residues. V lost 1 base and J lost 11; bases outside the gene matches: 0. The germline V gene encodes CDR1 MNHNY and CDR2 SVGAGI (reference sequence). The CDR3 is CASSYYRGQYF. The CDR3 nucleotides read TGTGCCAGCAGTTACTACAGGGGGCAGTACTTC.

This chain links TRBV7-3 with TRBJ2-3; TRBD2 matches at 8 bases. The end of the DNA fits TRBJ2-7 better, so the J call may be wrong. The CDR3 consists of 16 residues. Germline V CDR1 and CDR2: SGHTA, FQGTGA. The CDR3 sequence: CASSLLPGLGRDEQYF. The CDR3 region has the DNA TGTGCCAGCAGCTTATTACCGGGACTAGGGAGGGATGAGCAGTACTTC.

By its share, this clonotype is medium-sized. The V gene is TRBV11-3, the J gene TRBJ2-1; 8 nucleotides line up with TRBD1. The CDR3 runs 15 residues. The germline V gene has CDR1 SGHNT and CDR2 YENEEA. Trimming cost V 5 bases and J 1 base; bases outside gene matches: 4. The CDR3 DNA is TGTGCCAGCAGCCCCCGACAGGGGTCCTACAATGAGCAGTTCTTC. As protein: CASSPRQGSYNEQFF.

The rearrangement joins TRBV2 to TRBJ2-4; 11 nucleotides match TRBD2. Near its end, the DNA agrees better with TRBJ2-5, so the J call may be wrong. This CDR3 contains 15 residues. The germline V gene has CDR1 SNHLY and CDR2 FYNNEI. The CDR3, as DNA: TGTGCCAGCAGTGATCGAGGGACTAGCGGAGAGACCCAGTACTTC. Translation: CASSDRGTSGETQYF.

In regard to this clonotype: A junction boundary mismatches the germline segment, possibly from a read error. This chain joins TRBV7-9 and TRBJ2-3, with TRBD1 identical over 7 bases. Per the germline V gene, CDR1 is SEHNR and CDR2 is FQNEAQ (reference sequence). CDR3 length: 15 amino acids. As DNA, the CDR3 is TGTGCCAGCAGCTTGACAGGGTCGCGTAATTCACCCCTCCACTTC. It yields the protein CASSLTGSRNSPLHF. Drawing the rest from reference TRBV7-9 and TRBJ2-3, the complete variable domain is DTGVSQNPRHKITKRGQNVTFRCDPISEHNRLYWYRQTLGQGPEFLTYFQNEAQLEKSRLLSDRFSAERPKGSFSTLEIQRTEQGDSAMYLCASSLTGSRNSPLHFGPGTRLTVL.

This clonotype has only a few counts. The gene calls are TRBV7-3 and TRBJ2-3; D is undetermined. CDR1 and CDR2 from the germline V gene are SGHTA and FQGTGA. The CDR3 has 11 residues. Trimming left V 9 bases short and J 4 bases short, with 8 bases between. The CDR3 spells CASGFADTQYF. CDR3 nucleotide sequence: TGTGCCAGTGGGTTTGCAGATACGCAGTATTTT. The variable domain in full, with the rest retrieved from reference TRBV7-3 and TRBJ2-3, is GAGVSQTPSNKVTEKGKYVELRCDPISGHTALYWYRQSLGQGPEFLIYFQGTGAADDSGLPNDRFFAVRPEGSVSTLKIQRTERGDSAVYLCASGFADTQYFGPGTRLTVL.

Note on this clonotype: In this CDR3 the conserved last residue, phenylalanine or tryptophan, is missing, so a read error is likely. The limits of the CDR3 on the DNA are not certain, so only TCRdb's listed CDR3 is given. The chain joins TRBV7-6 to TRBJ1-6. The CDR3 has 18 amino acids, counting both end residues. CDR1 and CDR2 (germline): SGHVS, FNYEAQ. The CDR3 spells CASSFLTGDSYNEQFFGP.

This clonotype was recorded once. The chain combines TRBV7-8 with TRBJ2-5, with a possible D match to TRBD2 (7 bases). The length of the CDR3 is 17 residues. Per germline, CDR1 SGHVS and CDR2 FQNEAQ. The V gene lost 5 bases and the J gene lost 4 bases, with 23 bases spanning the gap. The DNA for the CDR3 is TGTGCCAGCAGCGCCCGAACAGGGCGGGGGAGTGTAGAGACCCAGTACTTC. The encoded protein is CASSARTGRGSVETQYF.

In its sample, this clonotype was seen a few times. This chain links TRBV7-3 with TRBJ2-1, with 16 bases fitting TRBD2. Germline assignment: CDR1 SGHTA and CDR2 FQGTGA. The trim removed 2 bases at V and 6 bases at J, leaving 10 bases unmatched. CDR3 length equals 19 residues. The CDR3 DNA is TGTGCCAGCAGCTTACTCGGGACTAGCGGGAGGGGGGTTGTCAATGAGCAGTTCTTC. It specifies CASSLLGTSGRGVVNEQFF. The full variable domain, in which reference TRBV7-3 and TRBJ2-1 provide the parts outside the CDR3, is GAGVSQTPSNKVTEKGKYVELRCDPISGHTALYWYRQSLGQGPEFLIYFQGTGAADDSGLPNDRFFAVRPEGSVSTLKIQRTERGDSAVYLCASSLLGTSGRGVVNEQFFGPGTRLTVL.

The V call is TRBV11-2, the J call TRBJ2-1; D gene uncertain. Trimming took 5 bases from V and 12 from J, leaving 14 bases between them. Germline CDR1 is SGHAT and CDR2 is FQNNGV. The CDR3 totals 12 residues. CDR3 residues: CASSPPTPVQFF. Written as DNA, the CDR3 is TGTGCCAGCAGCCCACCTACCCCGGTGCAGTTCTTC. Supplemented by reference TRBV11-2 and TRBJ2-1, the full variable domain reads EAGVAQSPRYKIIEKRQSVAFWCNPISGHATLYWYQQILGQGPKLLIQFQNNGVVDDSQLPKDRFSAERLKGVDSTLKIQPAKLEDSAVYLCASSPPTPVQFFGPGTRLTVL.

As to this clonotype: The missing conserved phenylalanine or tryptophan at the end of this CDR3 makes a read error likely. The limits of the CDR3 on the DNA are not certain, so only TCRdb's listed CDR3 is given. This chain connects TRBV7-6 to TRBJ2-2; the table's TRBD2 call for D was not verified on the DNA. The CDR3 is 8 residues long, ends included. In germline, CDR1 is SGHVS, CDR2 FNYEAQ. The CDR3 protein is CASSLVLA.

In DNA form, the CDR3 reads TGTGCCAGTAGTCGGACGACTAGCGGAAGGGTTTTACGAGATGAGCAGTTCTTC. Amino acid sequence: CASSRTTSGRVLRDEQFF. This chain uses TRBV19 with TRBJ2-4, with 9 bases matching TRBD2. The tail of the sequence fits TRBJ2-1 better, so the J call may be wrong. Germline V gene sequence: CDR1 LNHDA, CDR2 SQIVND (reference sequence). CDR3 length: 18 residues.

A word on this clonotype: The CDR3 does not close with the conserved phenylalanine or tryptophan, likely indicating a read error. The DNA is omitted, as the CDR3 cannot be located on it reliably, and the CDR3 follows TCRdb's listing. The chain links TRBV6-1 to TRBJ2-7; the table gives TRBD1 as D, unverified against the DNA. Inclusive of both ends, the CDR3 amounts to 17 amino acids. Germline loops: CDR1 MNHNS, CDR2 SASEGT. The CDR3 here is CASSEAVGGQETQYFGS.

Written as DNA, the CDR3 is TGTGCCAGCACCCAGACAGGGAGGACCTACGAGCAGTACTTC. Translated, it gives CASTQTGRTYEQYF. The chain employs TRBV6-4 and TRBJ2-7, with a tentative D call TRBD1 (7 bases). CDR1 MRHNA and CDR2 SNTAGT come from the germline V gene. The CDR3 totals 14 residues. The V end lost 7 bases, the J end lost 2 bases, and 15 bases lay between the germline ends.

This clonotype was counted between two and nine times. J is TRBJ2-7 and V is TRBV19; 11 bases match TRBD2. The J call may be mistaken, given a closer DNA end match to TRBJ2-5. This CDR3 is built from 15 residues. Germline V gives CDR1 LNHDA, CDR2 SQIVND (reference sequence). The CDR3 sequence is CASSILAGGPGTQYF. CDR3 in DNA: TGTGCCAGTAGTATATTAGCGGGAGGGCCTGGGACCCAGTACTTC.

This clonotype was recorded a few times. A read error may explain this, as a much larger clone is one base away. The chain joins TRBV5-1 to TRBJ2-1; the D gene is possibly TRBD2 (7 bases). Near its end, the DNA agrees better with TRBJ2-7, so the J call may be wrong. The CDR3 spans 13 residues. Germline-derived CDR1 and CDR2 are SGHRS and YFSETQ. The CDR3: CASSNAGADEQYF. CDR3 nucleotide sequence: TGCGCCAGCAGCAATGCGGGGGCGGATGAGCAGTACTTC.

This clonotype has a count of ten or more. The chain is built from TRBV5-1 and TRBJ2-3; the D is unclear. Germline assignment: CDR1 SGHRS and CDR2 YFSETQ. The CDR3 spans 14 residues. The ends were cut back, 0 bases at V and 0 bases at J, with 5 bases in the middle. In nucleotides, the CDR3 is TGCGCCAGCAGCTTGGGGCAGAGCACAGATACGCAGTATTTT. Amino acids: CASSLGQSTDTQYF.